This TCR beta chain comes out of a study of siplizumab effects on memory and regulatory T cells (dated by TCRdb to 2018 to 2020). Broadly, across the study: The study examined how the anti-CD2 antibody siplizumab affects alloreactive T-cell subsets in allogeneic mixed lymphocyte reactions built from human PBMCs.

V ends up 4 bases short and J 4 bases short, with an unmatched junction base count of 10. The cysteine opens and the phenylalanine closes a CDR3 of 15 amino acids. The DNA shown is the 45-base CDR3, in frame from base 1. According to the germline V gene, CDR1 reads SGHRS and CDR2 reads YFSETQ. Turning to this clone: Its cognate antigen has yet to be identified. The input lacks base qualities; no much larger clone sits a single base away.

On the study overall, not on this receptor specifically: The cumulative frequency of alloreactive sequences that could be traced back to unstimulated CD4+ memory T cells was significantly reduced by siplizumab. Roughly 80-96% of proliferating CD4+ or CD8+ clones could not be assigned a naive or memory phenotype. Unstimulated naive T cells appeared to be more diverse than memory T cells, and naive cells seemed to make a substantial contribution to the alloresponse. Sequences below about 10^-5 frequency were poorly captured, so only a minor fraction of alloreactive clones could be mapped to unstimulated subsets. Of the alloreactive CD4+ clones that could be mapped, the Treg-derived share averaged about 67% with siplizumab compared with approximately 30% in control reactions. The suppressive function of proliferating Tregs from siplizumab cultures was not functionally confirmed.

Sorted unstimulated T cells, along with proliferating T cells recovered from mixed lymphocyte reactions, underwent TCRbeta CDR3 sequencing. Fresh whole blood from roughly 10 HLA-typed healthy donors was used to isolate PBMCs. Libraries were prepared through the immunoSEQ multiplex PCR assay. Each sample had around 92,000 TCR templates assayed by the deep sequencing platform. Genomic DNA extracted from sorted T cells was the material used for TCRbeta CDR3 sequencing. The authors' pipeline ran thus. The R programming language was used for clonal analysis of TCRbeta CDR3 data. Unstimulated samples were compared with post-reaction CFSE-low samples to define alloreactive CD4+ and CD8+ clones. Regulatory or non-regulatory origin was assigned to alloreactive CD4+ clones by matching of sequences to sorted unstimulated Treg and non-Treg repertoires. The clones in this table, taken by TCRdb from immuneACCESS, are in-frame only. Not every clone is retained; where verified, under half of the shortfall comes from an unresolved V gene, and the cause of the rest is unknown. The V and J calls and clone size come from that table; D and trimming were worked out from the DNA. Within this sample are around 100,000 clones, with 91% of them counted one time only. 0.15% of the sample rests with the top ten.

Rearrangement joined TRBV5-1 to TRBJ1-2, with 7 bases matching TRBD1. Sample: CD4+ T cells sorted from blood. The clonotype originates from a human donor in good health. The CDR3 amino acid sequence is: CASSPGQASSYGYTF. The base sequence is TGCGCCAGCAGCCCCGGACAGGCTTCCAGCTATGGCTACACCTTC.